One T cell receptor (beta chain) is described in this entry. Its antigen is undetermined. Patients having uncontrolled infection, another autoimmune disease, pregnancy or lactation were not included. Orbital computed tomography, thyroid ultrasound, serum thyroxine and TRAb, and clinical symptoms together informed the diagnoses. PBMCs stemmed from approximately 10 ml fresh peripheral blood. V lost 5 bases and J lost 7, with 33 bases in between. CDR3 length equals 19 residues. From germline, CDR1 is LNHDA and CDR2 SQIVND (reference sequence). This sample was taken from a study of T cells in Graves' hyperthyroidism and ophthalmopathy. Using RNA transcripts as the source, TCR beta CDR3 regions were amplified. Carried out on the TCR CDR3, a first-round RT-PCR used the HTBI primer set. Via MiXCR, TCRdb re-called the multiplex PCR reads, giving one row per CDR3 protein. In the table there are about 270,000 distinct CDR3 sequences, 22% of which are singletons.

Study-wide results and limits: Classification by a 13 V-J model distinguished ophthalmopathy from stable hyperthyroidism.

This receptor was taken from a young man with Graves' ophthalmopathy. The sample was blood. The chain has TRBV19 and TRBJ2-7; possible D gene TRBD1, 7 bases. CDR3 coding DNA: TGTGCCAGTAGTGGAGGGGACAGACCGCAATGGGGGGTGTCTCAAGAGCAGTACTTC. This sequence encodes CASSGGDRPQWGVSQEQYF. The full variable domain, rest sourced from reference TRBV19 and TRBJ2-7, is DGGITQSPKYLFRKEGQNVTLSCEQNLNHDAMYWYRQDPGQGLRLIYYSQIVNDFQKGDIAEGYSVSREKKESFPLTVTSAQKNPTAFYLCASSGGDRPQWGVSQEQYFGPGTRLTVT.